A selection of T cell receptor beta chains follows, all from one sample in a study of blood T cell repertoires in COVID-19. Sequencing used immunoSEQ multiplex PCR; TCRdb keeps in-frame clones, though not all of them. The sample consists of about 480,000 clones, about 85% of them appearing once. Sequenced: PBMCs or T cells enriched from blood (not recorded which). The receptors here all came from a woman aged 55-69 years who had recovered from COVID-19. The CDR3 runs from the conserved cysteine through the conserved F or W. Each record gives: clone size, J gene, D gene, V gene, CDR3 protein, CDR3 DNA. A D gene is named only where the DNA matches it firmly. Clone size, where shown, is once, few, many, or a class for clones that have expanded.

clone_size: NA
j_call: TRBJ1-1
d_call: TRBD1
v_call: TRBV11-2
cdr3_aa: CASSLAPTGVGTEAFF
cdr3_nt: TGTGCCAGCAGCTTAGCCCCGACAGGGGTAGGTACTGAAGCTTTCTTT

clone_size: once
j_call: TRBJ2-7
d_call: NA
v_call: TRBV6-5
cdr3_aa: CASSQTGVEQYF
cdr3_nt: TGTGCCAGCAGCCAAACGGGGGTTGAGCAGTACTTC

clone_size: NA
j_call: TRBJ2-1
d_call: TRBD1
v_call: TRBV5-1
cdr3_aa: CASRTGGGHNEQFF
cdr3_nt: TGCGCCAGCCGGACAGGGGGTGGACACAATGAGCAGTTCTTC

clone_size: NA
j_call: TRBJ1-2
d_call: NA
v_call: TRBV5-6
cdr3_aa: CASSFERASGYTF
cdr3_nt: TGTGCCAGCAGCTTTGAGAGGGCTTCTGGCTACACCTTC

clone_size: NA
j_call: TRBJ1-4
d_call: TRBD1
v_call: TRBV2
cdr3_aa: CASRGQGLGNEKLFF
cdr3_nt: TGTGCCAGCAGGGGACAGGGTTTGGGTAATGAAAAACTGTTTTTT

clone_size: NA
j_call: TRBJ2-1
d_call: TRBD1
v_call: TRBV5-1
cdr3_aa: CASSTAQGYEQFF
cdr3_nt: TGCGCCAGCAGCACCGCACAGGGGTATGAGCAGTTCTTC

clone_size: NA
j_call: TRBJ1-1
d_call: NA
v_call: TRBV12-3/TRBV12-4
cdr3_aa: CASSWSINTEAFF
cdr3_nt: TGTGCCAGCAGTTGGAGTATAAACACTGAAGCTTTCTTT

clone_size: NA
j_call: TRBJ2-5
d_call: NA
v_call: TRBV3-1/TRBV3-2
cdr3_aa: CASSQDFSDETQYF
cdr3_nt: TGTGCCAGCAGCCAAGATTTTAGCGATGAGACCCAGTACTTC

clone_size: NA
j_call: TRBJ1-3
d_call: NA
v_call: TRBV6-2/TRBV6-3
cdr3_aa: CASSQRTNRLDFRSGNTIYF
cdr3_nt: TGTGCCAGCAGCCAACGGACTAATAGATTGGATTTTCGCTCTGGAAACACCATATATTTT

clone_size: NA
j_call: TRBJ1-1
d_call: NA
v_call: TRBV12-3/TRBV12-4
cdr3_aa: CASSLQVVGEAFF
cdr3_nt: TGTGCCAGCAGTCTACAGGTTGTGGGAGAAGCTTTCTTT

clone_size: NA
j_call: TRBJ1-5
d_call: TRBD1
v_call: TRBV6-1
cdr3_aa: CASSEVQGVGNQPQHF
cdr3_nt: TGTGCCAGCAGTGAAGTCCAGGGGGTAGGTAATCAGCCCCAGCATTTT

clone_size: NA
j_call: TRBJ2-3
d_call: NA
v_call: TRBV6-5
cdr3_aa: CASRGHPGTDTQYF
cdr3_nt: TGTGCCAGCAGAGGACACCCAGGCACAGATACGCAGTATTTT

clone_size: NA
j_call: TRBJ2-7
d_call: TRBD1
v_call: TRBV6-5
cdr3_aa: CASSYYRAGGFYEQYF
cdr3_nt: TGTGCCAGCAGTTACTATAGGGCAGGGGGCTTCTACGAGCAGTACTTC

clone_size: NA
j_call: TRBJ1-1
d_call: TRBD1
v_call: TRBV5-1
cdr3_aa: CASSLQGAVNTEAFF
cdr3_nt: TGCGCCAGCAGCTTACAGGGGGCCGTTAACACTGAAGCTTTCTTT

clone_size: NA
j_call: TRBJ2-5
d_call: TRBD1
v_call: TRBV19
cdr3_aa: CASSISTGSQETQYF
cdr3_nt: TGTGCCAGTAGTATCTCGACAGGGTCCCAAGAGACCCAGTACTTC

clone_size: NA
j_call: TRBJ1-1
d_call: TRBD1
v_call: TRBV11-3
cdr3_aa: CASSFTGVNTEAFF
cdr3_nt: TGTGCCAGCAGCTTTACAGGGGTGAACACTGAAGCTTTCTTT

clone_size: NA
j_call: TRBJ2-3
d_call: NA
v_call: TRBV7-7
cdr3_aa: CASSLTRASTDTQYF
cdr3_nt: TGTGCTAGCAGCTTGACTAGGGCTAGCACAGATACGCAGTATTTT

clone_size: once
j_call: TRBJ2-4
d_call: TRBD1
v_call: TRBV2
cdr3_aa: CASSRTGQAKNIQYF
cdr3_nt: TGTGCCAGCAGCCGGACAGGTCAAGCCAAAAACATTCAGTACTTC

clone_size: NA
j_call: TRBJ2-2
d_call: NA
v_call: TRBV19
cdr3_aa: CASSILGSGELFF
cdr3_nt: TGTGCCAGTAGTATTCTGGGGAGCGGGGAGCTGTTTTTT

clone_size: NA
j_call: TRBJ1-6
d_call: NA
v_call: TRBV7-2
cdr3_aa: CASSLAGRGDSPLHF
cdr3_nt: TGTGCCAGCAGCTTAGCTGGCAGGGGAGATTCACCCCTCCACTTT

clone_size: NA
j_call: TRBJ1-2
d_call: NA
v_call: TRBV9
cdr3_aa: CASSVDAGDYGYTF
cdr3_nt: TGTGCCAGCAGCGTAGATGCAGGGGACTATGGCTACACCTTC

clone_size: NA
j_call: TRBJ2-1
d_call: TRBD1
v_call: TRBV15
cdr3_aa: CATSTPLTGVWYNEQFF
cdr3_nt: TGTGCCACCAGCACTCCCCTGACAGGGGTTTGGTACAATGAGCAGTTCTTC

clone_size: NA
j_call: TRBJ1-5
d_call: NA
v_call: TRBV5-1
cdr3_aa: CASSLEGVSNQPQHF
cdr3_nt: TGCGCCAGCAGCTTGGAAGGGGTTAGCAATCAGCCCCAGCATTTT

clone_size: NA
j_call: TRBJ2-7
d_call: TRBD1
v_call: TRBV13
cdr3_aa: CASSFGTGGREQYF
cdr3_nt: TGTGCCAGCAGCTTCGGGACAGGGGGACGGGAGCAGTACTTC

clone_size: few
j_call: TRBJ1-2
d_call: TRBD1
v_call: TRBV27
cdr3_aa: CASAFRTGLRGYGYTF
cdr3_nt: TGTGCCAGCGCCTTCCGGACAGGTTTAAGGGGCTATGGCTACACCTTC

clone_size: NA
j_call: TRBJ1-2
d_call: NA
v_call: TRBV5-4
cdr3_aa: CASSQWDKSNYGYTF
cdr3_nt: TGTGCCAGCAGCCAATGGGACAAATCTAACTATGGCTACACCTTC

clone_size: NA
j_call: TRBJ2-7
d_call: TRBD1
v_call: TRBV6-5
cdr3_aa: CASSQQGGEQYF
cdr3_nt: TGTGCCAGCAGCCAACAGGGGGGCGAGCAGTACTTC

clone_size: NA
j_call: TRBJ1-6
d_call: NA
v_call: TRBV2
cdr3_aa: CASGEYSSSYNSPLHF
cdr3_nt: TGTGCCAGTGGGGAGTACTCCAGCTCCTATAATTCACCCCTCCACTTT

clone_size: NA
j_call: TRBJ2-3
d_call: TRBD2
v_call: TRBV5-8
cdr3_aa: CASSLRSSGVRDTQYF
cdr3_nt: TGTGCCAGCAGCCTGAGGTCTAGCGGGGTAAGAGATACGCAGTATTTT

clone_size: NA
j_call: TRBJ1-5
d_call: NA
v_call: TRBV21-1
cdr3_aa: CASSNPGQGNQPQHF
cdr3_nt: TGTGCCAGCAGCAACCCAGGACAGGGGAATCAGCCCCAGCATTTT

clone_size: NA
j_call: TRBJ1-1
d_call: TRBD1
v_call: TRBV24-1
cdr3_aa: CATSDPGTGNTEAFF
cdr3_nt: TGTGCCACCAGTGACCCCGGGACAGGAAACACTGAAGCTTTCTTT

clone_size: NA
j_call: TRBJ1-2
d_call: NA
v_call: TRBV30
cdr3_aa: CAWSVEATYYGYTF
cdr3_nt: TGTGCCTGGAGTGTGGAGGCGACCTACTATGGCTACACCTTC

clone_size: NA
j_call: TRBJ2-2
d_call: TRBD1
v_call: TRBV19
cdr3_aa: CASSIQTGLAGELFF
cdr3_nt: TGTGCCAGTAGTATCCAGACAGGGTTGGCCGGGGAGCTGTTTTTT

clone_size: NA
j_call: TRBJ2-7
d_call: TRBD1
v_call: TRBV4-1
cdr3_aa: CASSQDQPTGTGYEQYF
cdr3_nt: TGCGCCAGCAGCCAAGACCAACCTACCGGGACAGGGTACGAGCAGTACTTC

clone_size: NA
j_call: TRBJ2-3
d_call: NA
v_call: TRBV2
cdr3_aa: CASGEGQGTDTQYF
cdr3_nt: TGTGCCAGCGGGGAGGGACAGGGCACAGATACGCAGTATTTT

clone_size: NA
j_call: TRBJ1-2
d_call: NA
v_call: TRBV29-1
cdr3_aa: CSVGLGDGYTF
cdr3_nt: TGCAGCGTTGGGTTGGGAGATGGCTACACCTTC

clone_size: NA
j_call: TRBJ1-2
d_call: NA
v_call: TRBV24-1
cdr3_aa: CATPRGLYRANGYTF
cdr3_nt: TGTGCCACCCCCCGAGGCCTGTACAGGGCTAATGGCTACACCTTC

clone_size: NA
j_call: TRBJ1-5
d_call: NA
v_call: TRBV28
cdr3_aa: CASSLFGGPQHF
cdr3_nt: TGTGCCAGCAGTTTATTCGGGGGGCCCCAGCATTTT

clone_size: few
j_call: TRBJ1-3
d_call: TRBD1
v_call: TRBV7-9
cdr3_aa: CASSPEKTGFGNTIYF
cdr3_nt: TGTGCCAGCAGCCCCGAGAAGACAGGGTTCGGAAACACCATATATTTT

clone_size: NA
j_call: TRBJ2-1
d_call: NA
v_call: TRBV30
cdr3_aa: CAWSVPGQRSEQFF
cdr3_nt: TGTGCCTGGAGTGTACCAGGGCAGAGGAGTGAGCAGTTCTTC

clone_size: NA
j_call: TRBJ1-6
d_call: TRBD1
v_call: TRBV7-8
cdr3_aa: CASSLAGTGDSPLHF
cdr3_nt: TGTGCCAGCAGCTTAGCAGGGACAGGGGATTCACCCCTCCACTTT

clone_size: NA
j_call: TRBJ1-1
d_call: NA
v_call: TRBV27
cdr3_aa: CASSSSTARGITEAFF
cdr3_nt: TGTGCCAGCAGCTCAAGCACCGCAAGGGGTATCACTGAAGCTTTCTTT

clone_size: NA
j_call: TRBJ2-2
d_call: TRBD2
v_call: TRBV19
cdr3_aa: CASSPVVAGTGELFF
cdr3_nt: TGTGCCAGTAGTCCCGTGGTAGCGGGCACCGGGGAGCTGTTTTTT

clone_size: NA
j_call: TRBJ1-1
d_call: TRBD1
v_call: TRBV5-4
cdr3_aa: CASSPPTGNVATEAFF
cdr3_nt: TGTGCCAGCAGCCCCCCGACAGGGAATGTGGCCACTGAAGCTTTCTTT

clone_size: once
j_call: TRBJ2-2
d_call: TRBD1
v_call: TRBV5-1
cdr3_aa: CASSATSGGDTGELFF
cdr3_nt: TGCGCCAGCAGCGCTACTTCAGGGGGCGACACCGGGGAGCTGTTTTTT

clone_size: NA
j_call: TRBJ2-1
d_call: TRBD2
v_call: TRBV9
cdr3_aa: CASSPRTSGGRDEQFF
cdr3_nt: TGTGCCAGCAGCCCAAGGACTAGCGGGGGAAGAGATGAGCAGTTCTTC

clone_size: NA
j_call: TRBJ1-6
d_call: NA
v_call: TRBV7-9
cdr3_aa: CASSPNNSPLHF
cdr3_nt: TGTGCCAGCAGCCCAAATAATTCACCCCTCCACTTT

clone_size: NA
j_call: TRBJ1-1
d_call: NA
v_call: TRBV5-4
cdr3_aa: CASSLGGENTEAFF
cdr3_nt: TGTGCCAGCAGCTTGGGGGGAGAGAACACTGAAGCTTTCTTT

clone_size: few
j_call: TRBJ1-2
d_call: NA
v_call: TRBV5-1
cdr3_aa: CASSLMRREDGYTF
cdr3_nt: TGCGCCAGCAGCTTGATGCGGAGGGAGGATGGCTACACCTTC

clone_size: NA
j_call: TRBJ2-3
d_call: NA
v_call: TRBV9
cdr3_aa: CASSVVTGRTDTQYF
cdr3_nt: TGTGCCAGCAGCGTAGTGACGGGTCGCACAGATACGCAGTATTTT

clone_size: NA
j_call: TRBJ2-7
d_call: NA
v_call: TRBV11-2
cdr3_aa: CASSPSYEQYF
cdr3_nt: TGTGCCAGCAGCCCGTCTTACGAGCAGTACTTC

clone_size: NA
j_call: TRBJ1-5
d_call: TRBD1
v_call: TRBV28
cdr3_aa: CASSPPRVGRGPPQHF
cdr3_nt: TGTGCCAGCAGTCCACCTCGGGTGGGCAGGGGGCCGCCCCAGCATTTT

clone_size: NA
j_call: TRBJ1-5
d_call: NA
v_call: TRBV3-1/TRBV3-2
cdr3_aa: CASSQLNQPQHF
cdr3_nt: TGTGCCAGCAGCCAACTGAATCAGCCCCAGCATTTT